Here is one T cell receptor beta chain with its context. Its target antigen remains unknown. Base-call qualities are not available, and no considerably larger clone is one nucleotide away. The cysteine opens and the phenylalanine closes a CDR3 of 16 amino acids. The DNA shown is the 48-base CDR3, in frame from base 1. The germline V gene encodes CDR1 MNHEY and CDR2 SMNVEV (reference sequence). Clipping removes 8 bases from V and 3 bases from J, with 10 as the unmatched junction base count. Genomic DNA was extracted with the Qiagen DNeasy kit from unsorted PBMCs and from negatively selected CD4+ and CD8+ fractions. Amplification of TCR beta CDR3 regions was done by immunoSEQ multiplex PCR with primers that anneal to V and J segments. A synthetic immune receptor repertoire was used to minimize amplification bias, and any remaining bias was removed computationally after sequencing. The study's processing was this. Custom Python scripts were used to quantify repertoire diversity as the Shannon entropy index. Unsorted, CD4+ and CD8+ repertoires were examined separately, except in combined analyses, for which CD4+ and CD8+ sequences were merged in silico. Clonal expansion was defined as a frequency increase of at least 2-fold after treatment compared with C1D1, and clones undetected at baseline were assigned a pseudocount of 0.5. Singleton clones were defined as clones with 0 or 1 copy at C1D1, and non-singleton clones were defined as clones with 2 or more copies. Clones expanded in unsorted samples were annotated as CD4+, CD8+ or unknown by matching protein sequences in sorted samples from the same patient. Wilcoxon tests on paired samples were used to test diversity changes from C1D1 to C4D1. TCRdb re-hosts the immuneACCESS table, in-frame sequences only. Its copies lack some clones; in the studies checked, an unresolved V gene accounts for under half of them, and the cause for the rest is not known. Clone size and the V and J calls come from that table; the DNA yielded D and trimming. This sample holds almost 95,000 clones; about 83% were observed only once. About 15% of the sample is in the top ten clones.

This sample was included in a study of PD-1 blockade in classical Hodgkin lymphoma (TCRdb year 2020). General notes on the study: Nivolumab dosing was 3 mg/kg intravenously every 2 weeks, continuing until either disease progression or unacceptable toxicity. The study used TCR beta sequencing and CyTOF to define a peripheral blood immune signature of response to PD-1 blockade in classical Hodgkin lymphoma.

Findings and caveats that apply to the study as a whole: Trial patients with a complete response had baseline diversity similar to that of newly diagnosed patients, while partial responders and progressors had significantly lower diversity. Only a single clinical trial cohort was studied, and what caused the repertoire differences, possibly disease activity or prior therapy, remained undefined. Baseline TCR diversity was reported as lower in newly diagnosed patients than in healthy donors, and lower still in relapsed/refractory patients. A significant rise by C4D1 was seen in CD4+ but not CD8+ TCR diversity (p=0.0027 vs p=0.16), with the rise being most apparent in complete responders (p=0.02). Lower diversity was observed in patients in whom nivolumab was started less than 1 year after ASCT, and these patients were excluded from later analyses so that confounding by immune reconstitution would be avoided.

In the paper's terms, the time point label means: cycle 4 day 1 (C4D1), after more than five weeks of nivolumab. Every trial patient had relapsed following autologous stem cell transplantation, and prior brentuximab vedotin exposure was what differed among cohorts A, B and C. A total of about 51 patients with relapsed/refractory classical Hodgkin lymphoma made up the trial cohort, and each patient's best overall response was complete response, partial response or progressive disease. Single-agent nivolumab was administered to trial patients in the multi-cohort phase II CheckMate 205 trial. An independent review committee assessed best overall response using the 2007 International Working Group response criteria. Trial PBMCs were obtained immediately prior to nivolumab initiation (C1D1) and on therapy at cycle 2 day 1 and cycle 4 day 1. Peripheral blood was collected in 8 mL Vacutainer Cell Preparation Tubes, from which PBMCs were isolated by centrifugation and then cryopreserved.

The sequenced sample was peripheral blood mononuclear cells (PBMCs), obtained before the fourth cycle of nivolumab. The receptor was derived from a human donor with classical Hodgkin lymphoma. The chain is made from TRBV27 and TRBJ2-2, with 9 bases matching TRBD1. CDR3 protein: CASGPSDRGDTGELFF. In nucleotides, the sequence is TGTGCCAGCGGTCCCAGTGACAGGGGGGACACCGGGGAGCTGTTTTTT.